Below are 32 T cell receptor beta chains sequenced from a single sample in a study of blood T cell repertoires in COVID-19. The protocol was immunoSEQ multiplex PCR, while the TCRdb copy is restricted to in-frame clones and leaves out a portion. This sample has around 53,000 clones, with about 81% found just once. The sample consisted of peripheral blood. The receptors come from a man aged 70-80 years with active COVID-19.

The rearrangement links TRBV6-2 or TRBV6-3 to TRBJ2-1; D not certain. Germline V lookup: CDR1 MNHEY, CDR2 SVGEGT. Trimming took off 0 bases at V and 0 bases at J, with 9 bases between the two ends. This CDR3 has 16 residues. The CDR3 spells CASSYSATSSYNEQFF. CDR3 in DNA: TGTGCCAGCAGTTACTCTGCGACAAGCTCCTACAATGAGCAGTTCTTC.

The chain is built from TRBV4-3 and TRBJ1-2, with D tentatively TRBD1 (5 bases). The CDR3 covers 15 residues. The V gene lost 0 bases and the J gene lost 8 bases, with 16 bases spanning the gap. The germline V gene has CDR1 LGHNA and CDR2 YSLEER. CDR3 sequence reads: CASSQDTDGGGGYTF. In nucleotides, the CDR3 is TGCGCCAGCAGCCAAGATACCGACGGGGGAGGAGGCTACACCTTC.

Points on this clone: Without the conserved terminal phenylalanine or tryptophan, this CDR3 likely stems from a read error. Because the CDR3's place on the DNA is in doubt, the DNA is left out and the CDR3 is given as listed by TCRdb. The chain uses TRBV21-1 and TRBJ1-3; the table's TRBD1 call for D was not verified on the DNA. TRBV21-1 is marked as a pseudogene. The CDR3 spans 9 amino acids, including both terminal residues. CDR3: CASSSGAVP.

This clone was seen a handful of times. The chain carries TRBV5-1 and TRBJ2-2; D is possibly TRBD2 (5 bases). CDR1 and CDR2 (germline): SGHRS, YFSETQ. V was trimmed by 4 bases and J by 2 bases, leaving 12 bases between them. The CDR3 has 15 residues. Here the CDR3 reads CASSRTASNTGELFF. The DNA of the CDR3 is TGCGCCAGCAGCCGGACCGCTAGCAACACCGGGGAGCTGTTTTTT. Filled out from reference TRBV5-1 and TRBJ2-2, the complete variable domain reads KAGVTQTPRYLIKTRGQQVTLSCSPISGHRSVSWYQQTPGQGLQFLFEYFSETQRNKGNFPGRFSGRQFSNSRSEMNVSTLELGDSALYLCASSRTASNTGELFFGEGSRLTVL.

This clone was seen a single time. This chain uses TRBV4-2 with TRBJ2-1, with 7 bases that match TRBD2. Germline CDR1 LGHNA, CDR2 YNFKEQ. Unmatched junction bases numbered 9, after V lost 0 bases and J lost 7 bases. This CDR3 is built from 16 residues. Written as DNA, the CDR3 is TGTGCCAGCAGCCAAGATAGGACGGGAGGTTGGAATGAGCAGTTCTTC. Translation gives CASSQDRTGGWNEQFF.

This chain connects TRBV18 to TRBJ2-7, with 12 bases that match TRBD2. The CDR3 extends over 13 amino acids. Germline V lookup: CDR1 KGHSH, CDR2 LQKENI. V gave up 4 bases and J gave up 5 bases; unmatched junction bases: 0. The CDR3 region is CASSRLAGDEQYF. For the CDR3, the DNA is TGTGCCAGCTCACGACTAGCGGGAGACGAGCAGTACTTC.

The J gene is TRBJ2-7, the V gene TRBV5-1; 7 bases fit TRBD1. V gave up 4 bases and J gave up 3 bases; unmatched junction bases: 4. This CDR3 has 13 amino acids. Germline CDR1 reads SGHRS; CDR2 reads YFSETQ. CDR3 nucleotide sequence: TGCGCCAGCAGCCGGGGACAGTACTACGAGCAGTACTTC. This gives the protein CASSRGQYYEQYF.

This clone was seen a single time. The same CDR3 is also encoded by other DNA sequences in this sample. The V gene is TRBV6-5, the J gene TRBJ2-7, with 8 bases fitting TRBD1. The CDR3 has 13 residues. The trim removed 2 bases at V and 7 bases at J, leaving 4 bases unmatched. Germline values: CDR1 MNHEY, CDR2 SVGAGI. CDR3 DNA sequence: TGTGCCAGCAGTTACGGCAGGGGGCGAGAGCAGTACTTC. The encoded protein is CASSYGRGREQYF.

The chain couples TRBV6-2 or TRBV6-3 to TRBJ2-5, with D possibly being TRBD1 (6 bases). CDR1 is MNHEY, CDR2 SVGEGT, per germline. V shed 4 bases and J shed 6 bases, with 15 bases lying between them. The CDR3 runs to 14 residues. CDR3 sequence: CASSLTGEVKTQYF. The CDR3 DNA reads TGTGCCAGCAGTTTGACAGGAGAAGTTAAGACCCAGTACTTC.

This chain uses TRBV28 with TRBJ2-2, with a tentative D call TRBD2 (6 bases). Trimming removed 4 bases from V and 7 bases from J, with 16 bases in between. The V gene's germline CDR1 is MDHEN and CDR2 SYDVKM. The CDR3 totals 15 residues. CDR3 bases: TGTGCCAGCAGTTCCCCAGCGGGTCGGGGCGGGGAGCTGTTTTTT. Protein product: CASSSPAGRGGELFF.

This chain joins TRBV5-1 and TRBJ2-2; 10 positions match TRBD2. CDR3 length equals 16 residues. CDR1 and CDR2 from the germline V gene are SGHRS and YFSETQ. J gave up 4 bases and V 2 bases, and 5 bases lay outside the gene matches. Here the CDR3 reads CASSFGSGRATGELFF. CDR3 DNA sequence: TGCGCCAGCAGCTTCGGGAGCGGGAGGGCCACCGGGGAGCTGTTTTTT.

The V gene is TRBV4-2, the J gene TRBJ1-5; the D is unclear. Looked up from germline, CDR1 is LGHNA and CDR2 is YNFKEQ. The CDR3 is 13 amino acids. The V gene lost 8 bases and the J gene lost 4 bases, with 12 bases spanning the gap. The DNA for the CDR3 is TGTGCCAGCTCATTCTCGGGGAATCAGCCCCAGCATTTT. It is translated as CASSFSGNQPQHF.

J is TRBJ2-3 and V is TRBV4-3; D possibly corresponds to TRBD1 (6 bases). Germline V lookup: CDR1 LGHNA, CDR2 YSLEER. With 3 bases removed from V and 0 bases from J, the gap between germline ends came to 7 bases. The CDR3 is made up of 14 amino acids. The CDR3 DNA sequence: TGCGCCAGCAGCCAGGACAGAAGCACAGATACGCAGTATTTT. This gives the protein CASSQDRSTDTQYF.

This clone was seen just once. This rearrangement joins TRBV3-1 (or the pseudogene TRBV3-2) to TRBJ2-5; 7 bases align to TRBD2. CDR1 and CDR2 from the germline V gene are LGHDT and YNNKEL (reference sequence). This CDR3 is 14 amino acids long. The J segment lost 5 bases and the V segment lost 4 bases, leaving 7 bases of the junction unmatched. This CDR3 is CASSRDGGGETQYF. CDR3 DNA: TGTGCCAGCAGCCGAGACGGGGGAGGGGAGACCCAGTACTTC.

The chain carries TRBV4-2 and TRBJ2-2, with 7 bases aligning to TRBD2. This CDR3 comprises 17 residues. In germline, CDR1 is LGHNA, CDR2 YNFKEQ. With V trimmed by 4 bases and J by 4 bases, 12 bases remained unmatched. The CDR3 reads CASSPRWRGGGTGELFF. The DNA for the CDR3 is TGTGCCAGCAGCCCTCGATGGAGGGGCGGGGGCACCGGGGAGCTGTTTTTT.

A few counts support this clone. This sequence joins TRBV18 and TRBJ2-2; 11 nucleotides agree with TRBD1. Germline trimming cut 3 bases from V and 6 bases from J; bases unmatched to any gene: 3. Germline V gives CDR1 KGHSH, CDR2 LQKENI. This CDR3 has 15 amino acids. The CDR3 protein is CASSPGQGDSGELFF. DNA for the CDR3: TGTGCCAGCTCACCGGGACAGGGGGACTCCGGGGAGCTGTTTTTT.

As to this clone: The junction and the germline gene differ at one end; a read error may be behind it. The chain joins TRBV2 to TRBJ2-3; 8 positions match TRBD2. The CDR3 covers 15 residues. Germline V gene data show CDR1 as SNHLY and CDR2 as FYNNEI. The CDR3 loop is CASRPGSGGAETQYF. The CDR3 nucleotides are TGTGCCAGCAGACCCGGGAGCGGGGGAGCAGAAACGCAGTATTTT.

This clone came up once. The chain combines TRBV5-4 with TRBJ2-5; D may be TRBD2 (7 bases). V was pared by 6 bases and J by 4 bases, with 19 bases between. The CDR3 contains 15 residues. Germline CDR1 reads SGHNT; CDR2 reads YYREEE (reference sequence). As DNA, the CDR3 is TGTGCCAGCACCCGCTCGGGGGGCTTGAGAGAGACCCAGTACTTC. Encoded protein: CASTRSGGLRETQYF.

V and J are TRBV19 and TRBJ1-2; 9 bases match TRBD1. The CDR3 length is 14 residues. CDR1 is LNHDA and CDR2 is SQIVND in the germline V gene (reference sequence). V lost 7 bases, J lost 5 bases, and 8 bases stayed unmatched. CDR3 DNA: TGTGCCAGTACTAAGCCGGGACAGGGATATGGCTACACCTTC. It is translated as CASTKPGQGYGYTF.

The chain uses TRBV28 and TRBJ1-1; 8 bases agree with TRBD1. Unmatched junction bases numbered 7, after V lost 5 bases and J lost 5 bases. The CDR3 covers 14 residues. Germline-derived CDR1 and CDR2 are MDHEN and SYDVKM. The CDR3 nucleotides are TGTGCCAGCAGTGTTTACAGGGGGAGGACTGAAGCTTTCTTT. It yields the protein CASSVYRGRTEAFF.

J is TRBJ2-1 and V is TRBV19; 15 nucleotides line up with TRBD2. Losses at the gene ends were 1 base for V and 5 bases for J; bases not matched to a gene: 3. CDR1 LNHDA and CDR2 SQIVND come from the germline V gene (reference sequence). This CDR3 contains 17 residues. The CDR3 DNA reads as TGTGCCAGTAGTATAGGGACTAGCGGGAGGGCGGACAATGAGCAGTTCTTC. Its translation: CASSIGTSGRADNEQFF.

The rearrangement uses TRBV30 and TRBJ2-1; 10 nucleotides match TRBD2. This CDR3 spans 15 amino acids. V was clipped by 2 bases and J by 4 bases; unmatched bases: 5. The V gene's germline CDR1 is GTSNPN and CDR2 SVGIG (reference sequence). CDR3 coding DNA: TGTGCCTGGAGTCCCGGGACTAGCGTGTACAATGAGCAGTTCTTC. Residues: CAWSPGTSVYNEQFF. The variable domain in full, with the rest retrieved from reference TRBV30 and TRBJ2-1, is SQTIHQWPATLVQPVGSPLSLECTVEGTSNPNLYWYRQAAGRGLQLLFYSVGIGQISSEVPQNLSASRPQDRQFILSSKKLLLSDSGFYLCAWSPGTSVYNEQFFGPGTRLTVL.

This chain uses TRBV5-1 with TRBJ2-1, with 11 bases matching TRBD2. Looked up from germline, CDR1 is SGHRS and CDR2 is YFSETQ. This CDR3 comprises 15 residues. V lost 4 bases, J lost 3 bases, and 3 bases stayed unmatched. The CDR3 bases are TGCGCCAGCAGCCTGGGACTAGCGGACTACAATGAGCAGTTCTTC. Its protein product is CASSLGLADYNEQFF.

The V call is TRBV7-2, the J call TRBJ1-4; a possible D gene is TRBD1 (5 bases). The V and J ends lost 5 bases and 8 bases respectively, with 9 bases between them. There are 12 residues in the CDR3. Germline lookup yields CDR1 SGHTA and CDR2 FQGNSA. This CDR3 is CASSPQGEKLFF. DNA for the CDR3: TGTGCCAGCAGCCCCCAGGGAGAAAAACTGTTTTTT.

The rearrangement joins TRBV7-8 to TRBJ2-7; 10 nucleotides match TRBD2. V shed 6 bases and J 0 bases; nucleotides not matched to a gene: 5. The CDR3 extends over 15 amino acids. CDR1 and CDR2 (germline): SGHVS, FQNEAQ. The CDR3 protein is CASSPIAGGSYEQYF. The DNA of the CDR3 is TGTGCCAGCAGTCCGATAGCGGGAGGCTCCTACGAGCAGTACTTC. Together with reference TRBV7-8 and TRBJ2-7, the CDR3 gives the full variable domain: GAGVSQSPRYKVAKRGQDVALRCDPISGHVSLFWYQQALGQGPEFLTYFQNEAQLDKSGLPSDRFFAERPEGSVSTLKIQRTQQEDSAVYLCASSPIAGGSYEQYFGPGTRLTVT.

The rearrangement links TRBV27 to TRBJ1-5; the D gene is possibly TRBD1 (5 bases). The CDR3 spans 15 residues. V lost 3 bases and J lost 3, with 12 bases in between. Germline loops: CDR1 MNHEY, CDR2 SMNVEV (reference sequence). In DNA, the CDR3 is TGTGCCAGCAGTTTCGAGGGGAGGGACAATCAGCCCCAGCATTTT. It codes for CASSFEGRDNQPQHF.

The V and J genes are TRBV20-1 and TRBJ2-3, with 7 bases aligning to TRBD2. The ends lost 8 bases at V and 9 bases at J; junction bases unmatched: 8. Germline loops: CDR1 DFQATT, CDR2 SNEGSKA (reference sequence). CDR3 length: 11 amino acids. CDR3 nucleotide sequence: TGCAGTTACCCGATTAGCGGGACGCAGTATTTT. It yields the protein CSYPISGTQYF.

This rearrangement joins TRBV27 to TRBJ2-5; tentatively, D is TRBD1 (6 bases). The CDR3 totals 14 residues. Germline CDR1 and CDR2: MNHEY and SMNVEV (reference sequence). Deletions cut 4 bases from V and 4 bases from J, with 13 bases between. The CDR3: CASSWGRGGETQYF. The CDR3 bases are TGTGCCAGCAGTTGGGGCAGGGGCGGAGAGACCCAGTACTTC.

This chain links TRBV20-1 with TRBJ2-3; TRBD2 aligns across 14 bases. Germline V CDR1 and CDR2: DFQATT, SNEGSKA (reference sequence). The CDR3 loop spans 21 amino acids. V was pared by 3 bases and J by 2 bases, with 19 bases of the junction left unmatched. CDR3 in amino acids: CSASTPVGTSGSLLATDTQYF. CDR3 coding DNA: TGCAGTGCTAGTACCCCGGTGGGGACTAGCGGGAGCCTCTTAGCCACAGATACGCAGTATTTT.

The chain links TRBV24-1 to TRBJ2-3; possible D gene TRBD2, 5 bases. From germline, CDR1 is KGHDR and CDR2 SFDVKD. With 3 bases removed from V and 2 bases from J, the gap between germline ends came to 11 bases. The CDR3 is made up of 15 amino acids. This chain's CDR3 is CATSDPSGYTDTQYF. CDR3 in DNA: TGTGCCACCAGTGATCCCTCGGGGTACACAGATACGCAGTATTTT.

J is TRBJ1-2 and V is TRBV28; no definite D call. The CDR3 contains 11 residues. The germline CDR1 and CDR2 sequences are MDHEN and SYDVKM. V lost 3 bases to trimming and J lost 6 bases, with 5 bases between them. CDR3 sequence reads: CASSFYHGYTF. Here the CDR3 DNA reads TGTGCCAGCAGTTTTTATCATGGCTACACCTTC.

The V call is TRBV7-3, the J call TRBJ2-2; D might be TRBD1 (5 bases). The CDR3 sequence is 13 residues long. Trimming stripped 3 bases from V and 5 bases from J, with 7 bases between. Germline values: CDR1 SGHTA, CDR2 FQGTGA. In DNA form, the CDR3 reads TGTGCCAGCAGCTTCCAGGGTACCGGGGAGCTGTTTTTT. This sequence encodes CASSFQGTGELFF.